Presented here are 32 T cell receptor beta chains from one specimen sequenced in a study of T cells after yellow fever vaccination (dated by TCRdb to about 2019). The treatment or condition label of this sample denotes: live attenuated yellow fever vaccine strain. The library was made by 5' RACE. TCRdb records Illumina HiSeq 2500 as the sequencer. The public reads were reprocessed in TCRdb via fastp at Q25 and MiXCR, keeping in-frame beta chains. All rows with the same CDR3 protein become a single entry with the most common DNA and genes. For this sample there are 610,000 or so distinct CDR3 sequences; about 12% appear just once. About 15% of the sample comes from the top ten. The sequences come from PBMCs, collected on the day of the yellow fever booster vaccination. These receptor sequences come from a man in his thirties or forties who received the YFV17D yellow fever vaccine.

The table lists this clonotype with a few counts. The chain links TRBV6-2 or TRBV6-3 to TRBJ2-7; D possibly matches TRBD1 or TRBD2 (5 bases each). Trimming removed 4 bases at V and 6 bases at J, with 16 bases between. Per germline, CDR1 MNHEY and CDR2 SVGEGT. The CDR3 contains 14 residues. CDR3 residues: CASSWGIERSEQYF. CDR3 nucleotide sequence: TGTGCCAGCAGTTGGGGGATAGAACGTTCCGAGCAGTACTTC.

This chain links TRBV20-1 with TRBJ2-6; D not resolved. CDR1 is DFQATT, CDR2 SNEGSKA, per germline (reference sequence). V dropped 3 bases and J dropped 2 bases, with 8 bases sitting between them. This CDR3 contains 14 residues. CDR3 sequence reads: CSASVIPGANVLTF. CDR3 coding DNA: TGCAGTGCTAGTGTGATTCCTGGGGCCAACGTCCTGACTTTC.

This chain joins TRBV20-1 and TRBJ2-1; 11 bases map to TRBD2. The CDR3 extends over 15 amino acids. The germline CDR1 and CDR2 sequences are DFQATT and SNEGSKA (reference sequence). J was trimmed by 4 bases and V by 0 bases; bases with no gene match: 2. This CDR3 is CSARDPSGRYNEQFF. The CDR3 nucleotides read TGCAGTGCTAGAGATCCTAGCGGGAGGTACAATGAGCAGTTCTTC.

In this sample, this clonotype turned up a few times. The V call is TRBV6-2 or TRBV6-3, the J call TRBJ2-3; 9 bases match TRBD1. The CDR3 is 15 amino acids. Trimming at V came to 6 bases and at J to 4 bases, leaving 8 bases not matched to a gene. CDR1 is MNHEY and CDR2 is SVGEGT in the germline V gene. The DNA of the CDR3 is TGTGCCAGCAGCCGACAGGGGGAGTCGGCAGATACGCAGTATTTT. Residues: CASSRQGESADTQYF.

This chain uses TRBV6-4 with TRBJ1-5, with 8 bases that match TRBD1. V dropped 4 bases and J dropped 5; count of bases not matched to a gene: 13. Germline V gene lookup returns CDR1 MRHNA and CDR2 SNTAGT. The CDR3 totals 17 residues. CDR3 sequence (DNA): TGTGCCAGCAGTGGCCCGGGACAGGTCCACTCCTATCAGCCCCAGCATTTT. This encodes CASSGPGQVHSYQPQHF.

The chain has TRBV20-1 and TRBJ2-1, with TRBD2 matching over 8 bases. The CDR3 contains 17 residues. In germline, CDR1 is DFQATT, CDR2 SNEGSKA (reference sequence). V trimming: 0 bases; J trimming: 3 bases; junction bases outside the gene matches: 10. The CDR3 nucleotides read TGCAGTGCTAGAGATCCCCTGGGCCTAGCGGGCTACAATGAGCAGTTCTTC. Its translation is CSARDPLGLAGYNEQFF.

The chain has TRBV20-1 and TRBJ2-7; D gene ambiguous. This CDR3 comprises 16 residues. V gave up 3 bases and J gave up 2 bases, with 20 bases separating them. CDR1 is DFQATT, CDR2 SNEGSKA, per germline (reference sequence). The CDR3 bases are TGCAGTGCTAGTAGCACCCGCGTGAAGATCCCCTACGAGCAGTACTTC. This sequence encodes CSASSTRVKIPYEQYF.

The rearrangement joins TRBV7-9 to TRBJ2-2, with 8 bases lining up with TRBD2. Germline V lookup: CDR1 SEHNR, CDR2 FQNEAQ (reference sequence). This CDR3 spans 17 amino acids. Trimming at V came to 5 bases and at J to 1 base, leaving 9 bases not matched to a gene. The CDR3: CASSVLAGWRNTGELFF. For the CDR3, the DNA is TGTGCCAGCAGCGTTTTAGCGGGATGGAGGAACACCGGGGAGCTGTTTTTT.

This clonotype was seen a few times. This chain uses TRBV2 with TRBJ1-1; perhaps TRBD1 as D (6 bases). CDR3 length: 13 residues. Looked up from germline, CDR1 is SNHLY and CDR2 is FYNNEI. V shed 7 bases and J shed 6 bases, with 15 bases lying between them. The CDR3 loop reads CASTGGGGPEAFF. The CDR3 DNA reads as TGTGCCAGCACGGGTGGAGGGGGGCCTGAAGCTTTCTTT.

V usage is TRBV9 and J usage is TRBJ2-2; D is unclear. Trimming left V 0 bases short and J 7 bases short, with 10 bases between. This CDR3 region has 14 residues. CDR1 SGDLS and CDR2 YYNGEE come from the germline V gene. The chain's CDR3 is CASSVELVNGELFF. The CDR3 nucleotides read TGTGCCAGCAGCGTAGAGTTAGTTAACGGGGAGCTGTTTTTT.

This rearrangement joins TRBV12-3 or TRBV12-4 to TRBJ2-2, with D perhaps matching TRBD1 (6 bases). Between the trimmed V and J ends, which lost 6 bases and 7 bases, there was a span of 12 bases. The CDR3 has 13 amino acids. CDR3 residues: CASRSAGVGELFF. CDR3 bases: TGTGCCAGCAGATCGGCAGGGGTCGGGGAGCTGTTTTTT.

This clonotype showed up just a few times. The rearrangement links TRBV27 to TRBJ2-7; possibly TRBD2 for D (5 bases). CDR1 is MNHEY, CDR2 SMNVEV, per germline (reference sequence). Trimming pared 3 bases from V and 7 bases from J, leaving 16 bases between. This CDR3 is 14 amino acids long. For the CDR3, the DNA is TGTGCCAGCAGTTTTTGGGTCCTAACGGGGGAGCAGTACTTC. Translating it yields CASSFWVLTGEQYF.

This clonotype appeared a few times. The chain carries TRBV27 and TRBJ2-7; a weak D match, TRBD1 (5 bases). The germline V and J ends were trimmed by 2 bases and 2 bases, with 10 bases remaining between them. The CDR3 covers 14 residues. Germline CDR1 and CDR2: MNHEY and SMNVEV (reference sequence). As DNA, the CDR3 is TGTGCCAGCAGTTTAGTAGGGGCAACCTACGAGCAGTACTTC. It codes for CASSLVGATYEQYF.

The V call is TRBV11-2, the J call TRBJ2-5, with D perhaps being TRBD1 or TRBD2 (5 bases each). Germline CDR1 and CDR2: SGHAT and FQNNGV. Trimming removed 1 base from V and 1 base from J, with 10 bases in between. The CDR3 runs to 15 residues. The CDR3 coding sequence is TGTGCCAGCAGCTTAGGGCAAGGGACCCAAGAGACCCAGTACTTC. This codes for CASSLGQGTQETQYF.

This clonotype was detected only a few times. This chain connects TRBV9 to TRBJ2-5, with D perhaps matching TRBD1 (5 bases). There are 15 residues in the CDR3. Germline assignment: CDR1 SGDLS and CDR2 YYNGEE. V was cut by 1 base and J by 0 bases, with 10 bases left in between. The CDR3 here is CASSVTQGHQETQYF. The CDR3 bases are TGTGCCAGCAGCGTAACGCAGGGCCACCAAGAGACCCAGTACTTC.

V is TRBV5-4 and J is TRBJ2-1; D is possibly TRBD2 (5 bases). V shed 3 bases and J shed 5 bases, with 9 bases lying between them. CDR3 length equals 13 residues. Germline V gene sequence: CDR1 SGHNT, CDR2 YYREEE (reference sequence). The CDR3 coding sequence is TGTGCCAGCAGCTGGACTGCCGACAATGAGCAGTTCTTC. This gives the protein CASSWTADNEQFF.

This chain joins TRBV6-6 and TRBJ1-2; possible D gene TRBD1, 5 bases. Trimming took 6 bases from V and 8 from J, leaving 13 bases between them. CDR1 and CDR2 from the germline V gene are MNHNY and SVGAGI (reference sequence). The length of the CDR3 is 12 residues. CDR3 protein: CASSPGTKGYTF. In DNA form, the CDR3 reads TGTGCCAGCAGCCCCGGGACGAAGGGCTACACCTTC.

This clonotype was counted once. The genes are TRBV18 and TRBJ2-3; no reliable D call. The CDR3 extends over 14 amino acids. Trimming removed 0 bases at V and 4 bases at J, with 8 bases between. Germline V gene sequence: CDR1 KGHSH, CDR2 LQKENI. The CDR3 bases are TGTGCCAGCTCACCACCGGGGTCATCAGATACGCAGTATTTT. Its protein is CASSPPGSSDTQYF. The full variable domain, its missing parts supplied by reference TRBV18 and TRBJ2-3, is NAGVMQNPRHLVRRRGQEARLRCSPMKGHSHVYWYRQLPEEGLKFMVYLQKENIIDESGMPKERFSAEFPKEGPSILRIQQVVRGDSAAYFCASSPPGSSDTQYFGPGTRLTVL.

The rearrangement joins TRBV20-1 to TRBJ1-1; 7 nucleotides line up with TRBD1. CDR1 and CDR2 from the germline V gene are DFQATT and SNEGSKA (reference sequence). V dropped 2 bases and J dropped 3; count of bases not matched to a gene: 9. This CDR3 spans 15 amino acids. The DNA for the CDR3 is TGCAGTGCTAGACGAGGTTCCAGGGGGGACACTGAAGCTTTCTTT. Protein product: CSARRGSRGDTEAFF.

The sample holds a few counts of this clonotype. The chain carries TRBV27 and TRBJ1-2; D possibly corresponds to TRBD1 (5 bases). Trimming took 2 bases from V and 4 from J, leaving 11 bases between them. This CDR3 has 14 amino acids. The germline V gene encodes CDR1 MNHEY and CDR2 SMNVEV (reference sequence). Here the CDR3 reads CASSLGGYPYGYTF. CDR3 nucleotide sequence: TGTGCCAGCAGTTTAGGGGGGTACCCCTATGGCTACACCTTC.

The chain uses TRBV5-1 and TRBJ2-1; 10 bases match TRBD1. This CDR3 region has 19 residues. The ends lost 4 bases at V and 3 bases at J; junction bases unmatched: 16. The germline CDR1 and CDR2 sequences are SGHRS and YFSETQ. CDR3 nucleotide sequence: TGCGCCAGCAGCATTGCGGACAGGGGGTTACAGGTCTTCTACAATGAGCAGTTCTTC. It is translated as CASSIADRGLQVFYNEQFF.

This clonotype was observed a few times. The chain couples TRBV2 to TRBJ2-1; TRBD2 aligns across 9 bases. This CDR3 contains 16 residues. From germline, CDR1 is SNHLY and CDR2 FYNNEI. V was pared by 4 bases and J by 5 bases, with 9 bases of the junction left unmatched. The CDR3 sequence is CASSVVERLADNEQFF. The CDR3 DNA reads as TGTGCCAGCAGTGTAGTTGAAAGACTAGCGGACAATGAGCAGTTCTTC. Supplemented by reference TRBV2 and TRBJ2-1, the full variable domain reads EPEVTQTPSHQVTQMGQEVILRCVPISNHLYFYWYRQILGQKVEFLVSFYNNEISEKSEIFDDQFSVERPDGSNFTLKIRSTKLEDSAMYFCASSVVERLADNEQFFGPGTRLTVL.

This clonotype was counted only a few times. This chain connects TRBV9 to TRBJ2-1; 13 nucleotides align to TRBD2. Germline loops: CDR1 SGDLS, CDR2 YYNGEE. Unmatched junction bases numbered 7, after V lost 4 bases and J lost 9 bases. The CDR3 covers 15 residues. The CDR3, as DNA: TGTGCCAGCAGCTCCGGGACTAGCGGGAAAGGTGAGCAGTTCTTC. Encoded protein: CASSSGTSGKGEQFF.

This clonotype has only a few counts. V gene TRBV3-1 combines with J gene TRBJ2-1; possible D gene TRBD2, 7 bases. CDR3 length equals 16 residues. Trimming cost V 3 bases and J 6 bases, with 18 bases left between them. Germline CDR1 LGHDT, CDR2 YNNKEL (reference sequence). CDR3 DNA: TGTGCCAGCAGCCACACGTCGGCGGGGGCGGTCAATGAGCAGTTCTTC. Its translation is CASSHTSAGAVNEQFF.

V usage is TRBV7-9 and J usage is TRBJ2-1; D is unresolved. Trimming took off 2 bases at V and 0 bases at J, with 5 bases between the two ends. Germline V gene sequence: CDR1 SEHNR, CDR2 FQNEAQ (reference sequence). The CDR3 loop spans 14 amino acids. CDR3 residues: CASSLSLSYNEQFF. CDR3 coding DNA: TGTGCCAGCAGCTTATCTCTCTCCTACAATGAGCAGTTCTTC. The whole variable domain, filled in from reference TRBV7-9 and TRBJ2-1, reads DTGVSQNPRHKITKRGQNVTFRCDPISEHNRLYWYRQTLGQGPEFLTYFQNEAQLEKSRLLSDRFSAERPKGSFSTLEIQRTEQGDSAMYLCASSLSLSYNEQFFGPGTRLTVL.

The sample holds a few counts of this clonotype. The V and J genes are TRBV20-1 and TRBJ2-1; the D is unclear. Germline CDR1 reads DFQATT; CDR2 reads SNEGSKA (reference sequence). Trimming stripped 0 bases from V and 15 bases from J, with 18 bases between. The CDR3 loop spans 13 amino acids. CDR3 nucleotide sequence: TGCAGTGCTAGAGATAGTGCACACCAGACGTGGTTCTTC. Encoded protein: CSARDSAHQTWFF.

This clonotype was recorded many times. The chain carries TRBV27 and TRBJ2-7; 10 positions agree with TRBD2. V shed 6 bases and J 2 bases; nucleotides not matched to a gene: 10. Germline V gene data show CDR1 as MNHEY and CDR2 as SMNVEV (reference sequence). The CDR3 runs to 16 residues. This CDR3 reads CASRPTTSGSPYEQYF. CDR3 coding DNA: TGTGCCAGCAGACCTACGACTAGCGGGTCCCCCTACGAGCAGTACTTC.

This clonotype was counted a few times. The gene calls are TRBV12-3 or TRBV12-4 and TRBJ1-1, with 10 bases that match TRBD1. The CDR3 contains 14 residues. V trimming: 6 bases; J trimming: 4 bases; junction bases outside the gene matches: 5. The CDR3 nucleotides read TGTGCCAGCAGAGACAGGGGGCTTGCCACTGAAGCTTTCTTT. This sequence encodes CASRDRGLATEAFF.

In this sample, this clonotype turned up many times. The V and J genes are TRBV24-1 and TRBJ2-1; D possibly corresponds to TRBD1 (6 bases). V lost 9 bases to trimming and J lost 10 bases, with 15 bases between them. The CDR3 totals 12 residues. CDR1 is KGHDR, CDR2 SFDVKD, per germline. This CDR3 reads CATRAVGAEQFF. As DNA, the CDR3 is TGTGCCACCCGTGCGGTGGGGGCAGAGCAGTTCTTC.

The chain has TRBV14 and TRBJ2-3; tentative D call: TRBD2 (6 bases). From germline, CDR1 is SGHDN and CDR2 FVKESK. The CDR3 has 15 amino acids. Trimming pared 3 bases from V and 2 bases from J, leaving 12 bases between. In nucleotides, the CDR3 is TGTGCCAGCAGCCATATCCAGCGGGCCACAGATACGCAGTATTTT. It is translated as CASSHIQRATDTQYF.

This clonotype came up a few times. The chain has TRBV5-1 and TRBJ2-2, with D possibly being TRBD1 (6 bases). Germline lookup yields CDR1 SGHRS and CDR2 YFSETQ. Between the trimmed V and J ends, which lost 4 bases and 1 base, there was a span of 11 bases. The CDR3 is 15 amino acids. For the CDR3, the DNA is TGCGCCAGCAGCAAGGACAGCGGGAACACCGGGGAGCTGTTTTTT. Amino acids: CASSKDSGNTGELFF.

The chain employs TRBV20-1 and TRBJ2-1; 13 positions agree with TRBD2. The CDR3 extends over 14 amino acids. Germline CDR1 is DFQATT and CDR2 is SNEGSKA (reference sequence). With 6 bases clipped from V and 8 bases from J, the junction kept 7 bases outside the gene matches. CDR3 bases: TGCAGTGCCAGTAGGACTAGCGGGAGACATGAGCAGTTCTTC. Amino acids: CSASRTSGRHEQFF.